These 28 T cell receptor beta chains share one sample of origin, sequenced in a study of shared clonotypes between healthy human individuals. Sequencing used immunoSEQ multiplex PCR; TCRdb keeps in-frame clones, though not all of them. The sample includes 530,000 or so clones, about three quarters of them seen just once. The specimen was PBMCs. The receptors stem from a woman in her thirties or forties in good health. Some clones in this sample may be carry-over from other donors' samples.

Of note for this clone: A much larger clone is a single base away; this may be a read error. This sequence joins TRBV6-1 and TRBJ2-5; D is unclear. The J call may be faulty, since TRBJ2-7 better matches the DNA end. CDR1 is MNHNS, CDR2 SASEGT, per germline. The CDR3 runs to 10 residues. Here the CDR3 DNA reads TGTGCCAGCAGTCTCTACGAGCAGTACTTC. As protein: CASSLYEQYF.

J is TRBJ1-4 and V is TRBV5-1; D is unclear. Per germline, CDR1 SGHRS and CDR2 YFSETQ. The V end was cut by 0 bases, the J end by 8 bases, with 8 bases between. The CDR3 extends over 13 amino acids. The CDR3, as DNA: TGCGCCAGCAGCTTGGTCCTTGGGGAAAAACTGTTTTTT. Translating it yields CASSLVLGEKLFF.

With respect to this clone: An end of the junction does not agree with germline; a read error may underlie this. The rearrangement uses TRBV4-2 and TRBJ2-7; 8 nucleotides agree with TRBD2. The CDR3 is 16 amino acids. Per germline, CDR1 LGHNA and CDR2 YNFKEQ. CDR3 bases: TGTGACAGCAGCCAAGGTTCAAGCGGGAGCTCCTACGAGCAGTACTTC. Translation: CDSSQGSSGSSYEQYF.

This clone turned up a few times. The chain has TRBV7-9 and TRBJ1-2; D is undetermined. With 1 base removed from V and 3 bases from J, the gap between germline ends came to 6 bases. CDR3 length equals 13 residues. Germline V gene data show CDR1 as SEHNR and CDR2 as FQNEAQ (reference sequence). CDR3 nucleotide sequence: TGTGCCAGCAGCTTAGAAATCGACTATGGCTACACCTTC. It encodes CASSLEIDYGYTF.

This clone appeared once. The chain employs TRBV28 and TRBJ1-2, with D possibly matching TRBD1 (6 bases). Germline assignment: CDR1 MDHEN and CDR2 SYDVKM. With 4 bases removed from V and 0 bases from J, the gap between germline ends came to 12 bases. CDR3 length equals 15 residues. The DNA for the CDR3 is TGTGCCAGCAGTTCCCGGGACAACGCTAACTATGGCTACACCTTC. Translating it yields CASSSRDNANYGYTF.

The V and J genes are TRBV6-5 and TRBJ2-5; 8 bases are a match to TRBD1. Germline values: CDR1 MNHEY, CDR2 SVGAGI. This CDR3 has 13 residues. Losses at the gene ends were 5 bases for V and 3 bases for J; bases not matched to a gene: 2. CDR3 amino acids: CASSVDREETQYF. CDR3 bases: TGTGCCAGCAGTGTGGACAGGGAAGAGACCCAGTACTTC.

The CDR3 here is CAGTGPGTEAFF. In nucleotides, the CDR3 is TGTGCCGGGACAGGGCCGGGGACTGAAGCTTTCTTT. The J gene is TRBJ1-1, the V gene TRBV30; 9 bases agree with TRBD1. V trimming: 8 bases; J trimming: 5 bases; junction bases outside the gene matches: 6. The length of the CDR3 is 12 residues. Germline V gives CDR1 GTSNPN, CDR2 SVGIG (reference sequence).

This clone was seen a few times. The V and J genes are TRBV10-3 and TRBJ2-2; 12 positions agree with TRBD2. V lost 9 bases, J lost 5 bases, and 4 bases stayed unmatched. The CDR3 spans 14 residues. Germline lookup yields CDR1 ENHRY and CDR2 SYGVKD. CDR3 nucleotides: TGTGCCATTGCGGGGACTAGCGGGACCGGGGAGCTGTTTTTT. Translated: CAIAGTSGTGELFF.

This sequence joins TRBV14 and TRBJ2-7, with 10 bases that match TRBD2. The CDR3 extends over 16 amino acids. V lost 1 base, J lost 3 bases, and 6 bases stayed unmatched. CDR1 SGHDN and CDR2 FVKESK come from the germline V gene. The CDR3 nucleotides are TGTGCCAGCAGCCAAGGCGCTAGCGGGAGAATCTACGAGCAGTACTTC. This sequence encodes CASSQGASGRIYEQYF.

DNA for the CDR3: TGCGCCAGCAGCTTGGCCGGGAGTAGTGCCGAGCAGTACTTC. Residues: CASSLAGSSAEQYF. V usage is TRBV5-1 and J usage is TRBJ2-7, with D possibly TRBD2 on 6 matching bases. In germline, CDR1 is SGHRS, CDR2 YFSETQ. V lost 0 bases and J 6 bases, leaving 13 bases between the germline ends. This CDR3 has 14 residues.

The chain recombines TRBV7-2 with TRBJ1-2, with a weak D call TRBD1 (5 bases). Germline CDR1 reads SGHTA; CDR2 reads FQGNSA. V lost 3 bases and J 7 bases, leaving 12 bases between the germline ends. The CDR3 is made up of 13 amino acids. The DNA for the CDR3 is TGTGCCAGCAGCTTTTATGGGGACGGTGGCTACACCTTC. This sequence encodes CASSFYGDGGYTF. Combining the CDR3 with reference TRBV7-2 and TRBJ1-2 gives the whole variable domain GAGVSQSPSNKVTEKGKDVELRCDPISGHTALYWYRQSLGQGLEFLIYFQGNSAPDKSGLPSDRFSAERTGGSVSTLTIQRTQQEDSAVYLCASSFYGDGGYTFGSGTRLTVV.

This clone was counted a few times. The chain carries TRBV7-2 and TRBJ2-7; tentatively, D is TRBD1 (6 bases). Germline lookup yields CDR1 SGHTA and CDR2 FQGNSA. Deletions cut 6 bases from V and 6 bases from J, with 9 bases between. This CDR3 is 11 amino acids long. CDR3 in DNA: TGTGCCAGCAGTCAGGGGCCCGAGCAGTACTTC. Its protein is CASSQGPEQYF.

DNA of the CDR3: TGTGCCAGCAGTGCTGAGTTAGTCTATGGCTACACCTTC. It translates to CASSAELVYGYTF. This chain connects TRBV2 to TRBJ1-2, with unresolved D. Per the germline V gene, CDR1 is SNHLY and CDR2 is FYNNEI. V was cut by 4 bases and J by 4 bases, with 10 bases left in between. There are 13 residues in the CDR3.

With respect to this clone: The sample holds other DNA sequences that translate to the same CDR3. CDR3 sequence: CASSSTYSGNTIYF. The CDR3 DNA reads TGTGCCAGCAGCTCGACCTACTCTGGAAACACCATATATTTT. V usage is TRBV7-2 and J usage is TRBJ1-3; D unclear. This CDR3 region has 14 residues. Trimming left V 4 bases short and J 0 bases short, with 7 bases between. The V gene's germline CDR1 is SGHTA and CDR2 FQGNSA. The variable domain in full, completed from reference TRBV7-2 and TRBJ1-3, reads GAGVSQSPSNKVTEKGKDVELRCDPISGHTALYWYRQSLGQGLEFLIYFQGNSAPDKSGLPSDRFSAERTGGSVSTLTIQRTQQEDSAVYLCASSSTYSGNTIYFGEGSWLTVV.

The genes are TRBV11-2 and TRBJ2-2; D remains ambiguous. The V and J ends lost 3 bases and 7 bases respectively, with 6 bases between them. Germline V CDR1 and CDR2: SGHAT, FQNNGV. There are 12 residues in the CDR3. The CDR3 coding sequence is TGTGCCAGCAGCTTGCGGAACGGGGAGCTGTTTTTT. Translation: CASSLRNGELFF. Filled out from reference TRBV11-2 and TRBJ2-2, the complete variable domain reads EAGVAQSPRYKIIEKRQSVAFWCNPISGHATLYWYQQILGQGPKLLIQFQNNGVVDDSQLPKDRFSAERLKGVDSTLKIQPAKLEDSAVYLCASSLRNGELFFGEGSRLTVL.

The chain joins TRBV2 to TRBJ1-1; 8 positions agree with TRBD1. With 5 bases clipped from V and 5 bases from J, the junction kept 10 bases outside the gene matches. The CDR3 runs 15 residues. CDR1 and CDR2 from the germline V gene are SNHLY and FYNNEI. The DNA for the CDR3 is TGTGCCAGCAGTTGGGGACAGGCCATGGGAACTGAAGCTTTCTTT. Residues: CASSWGQAMGTEAFF. Together with reference TRBV2 and TRBJ1-1, the CDR3 gives the full variable domain: EPEVTQTPSHQVTQMGQEVILRCVPISNHLYFYWYRQILGQKVEFLVSFYNNEISEKSEIFDDQFSVERPDGSNFTLKIRSTKLEDSAMYFCASSWGQAMGTEAFFGQGTRLTVV.

The sample holds many counts of this clone. The gene calls are TRBV6-6 and TRBJ2-7; a weak D match, TRBD2 (6 bases). The germline V and J ends were trimmed by 6 bases and 3 bases, with 12 bases remaining between them. The CDR3 totals 13 residues. Germline V CDR1 and CDR2: MNHNY, SVGAGI (reference sequence). As DNA, the CDR3 is TGTGCCAGCAGCCTTGTGGGGGGCTACGAGCAGTACTTC. Translated, it gives CASSLVGGYEQYF.

The chain is built from TRBV11-2 and TRBJ1-1; tentative D call: TRBD1 (6 bases). Between the trimmed V and J ends, which lost 5 bases and 2 bases, there was a span of 12 bases. Germline CDR1 reads SGHAT; CDR2 reads FQNNGV. The CDR3 is made up of 14 amino acids. The CDR3 coding sequence is TGTGCCAGCAGCGCCGGACAGAGCAACACTGAAGCTTTCTTT. It yields the protein CASSAGQSNTEAFF.

The rearrangement uses TRBV10-2 and TRBJ2-5; D is perhaps TRBD1 or TRBD2 (5 bases each). The CDR3 extends over 14 amino acids. Per germline, CDR1 WSHSY and CDR2 SAAADI. Trimming left V 1 base short and J 1 base short, with 7 bases between. CDR3 protein: CASSEWGTQETQYF. The CDR3 region has the DNA TGCGCCAGCAGTGAGTGGGGGACCCAAGAGACCCAGTACTTC.

This clone has more than one count but fewer than ten. The CDR3 nucleotides read TGTGCCAGTAAGCCCCTAGCGGGTTACAATGAGCAGTTCTTC. Its protein is CASKPLAGYNEQFF. J is TRBJ2-1 and V is TRBV19, with 8 bases matching TRBD2. The CDR3 runs to 14 residues. Per the germline V gene, CDR1 is LNHDA and CDR2 is SQIVND (reference sequence). V dropped 7 bases and J dropped 4; count of bases not matched to a gene: 6.

Judged by abundance, this clone is medium-sized. The chain employs TRBV2 and TRBJ2-1, with D perhaps assigned TRBD1 or TRBD2 (5 bases each). CDR1 is SNHLY, CDR2 FYNNEI, per germline. The V and J ends lost 9 bases and 6 bases respectively, with 15 bases between them. The CDR3 spans 13 residues. The CDR3 nucleotides read TGTGCCAGACTACTAGGGGCGGGCAATGAGCAGTTCTTC. This codes for CARLLGAGNEQFF.

The chain couples TRBV7-9 to TRBJ1-3, with 7 bases identical to TRBD1. This CDR3 is built from 15 residues. Germline values: CDR1 SEHNR, CDR2 FQNEAQ (reference sequence). Trimming removed 4 bases from V and 0 bases from J; junction bases left unmatched: 3. This CDR3 is CASSWDRLSGNTIYF. The CDR3 nucleotides are TGTGCCAGCAGCTGGGACAGACTCTCTGGAAACACCATATATTTT.

Of note for this clone: The junction differs from germline at one of its ends, possibly a read error. The chain joins TRBV7-7 to TRBJ1-4; unclear D gene. CDR3 length: 13 residues. Germline values: CDR1 SSHAT, CDR2 FNYEAQ (reference sequence). The CDR3 protein is CASSLAPGGRLFF. The CDR3 region has the DNA TGTGCTAGCAGCTTAGCCCCGGGTGGGCGACTGTTTTTT.

A note on this clone: This specimen includes other DNA sequences encoding the same CDR3. The chain recombines TRBV11-2 with TRBJ2-5; 7 bases agree with TRBD2. Germline trimming cut 2 bases from V and 5 bases from J; bases unmatched to any gene: 5. CDR1 SGHAT and CDR2 FQNNGV come from the germline V gene. CDR3 size: 14 residues. The CDR3 loop is CASSLSAGRETQYF. In DNA, the CDR3 is TGTGCCAGCAGCTTATCAGCGGGGAGGGAGACCCAGTACTTC.

This chain uses TRBV19 with TRBJ2-5; D gene unclear. Germline loops: CDR1 LNHDA, CDR2 SQIVND (reference sequence). V shed 9 bases and J shed 4 bases, with 15 bases lying between them. The CDR3 runs 13 residues. The CDR3 nucleotides read TGTGCCAGCAGCCTAGTGTCGGGAGAGACCCAGTACTTC. Protein: CASSLVSGETQYF. Complete variable domain (other parts from reference TRBV19 and TRBJ2-5): DGGITQSPKYLFRKEGQNVTLSCEQNLNHDAMYWYRQDPGQGLRLIYYSQIVNDFQKGDIAEGYSVSREKKESFPLTVTSAQKNPTAFYLCASSLVSGETQYFGPGTRLLVL.

This chain links TRBV2 with TRBJ2-7, with D tentatively TRBD2 (6 bases). V lost 4 bases, J lost 0 bases, and 16 bases lay in between. This CDR3 has 16 residues. In germline, CDR1 is SNHLY, CDR2 FYNNEI. The CDR3 nucleotides are TGTGCCAGCAGTGGTATACAACGGGAGCTCTCCTACGAGCAGTACTTC. This gives the protein CASSGIQRELSYEQYF.

V gene TRBV5-1 combines with J gene TRBJ2-7, with D tentatively TRBD2 (6 bases). Germline V gene data show CDR1 as SGHRS and CDR2 as YFSETQ. The CDR3 contains 12 residues. Trimming stripped 0 bases from V and 5 bases from J, with 6 bases between. The DNA for the CDR3 is TGCGCCAGCAGCTTGGCGGGAGACGAGCAGTACTTC. It is translated as CASSLAGDEQYF.

Concerning this clone: Other DNA sequences of this sample code for an identical CDR3. The DNA of the CDR3 is TGCAGCGTTGGAACAGGAGATACATACGGCTACACCTTC. It specifies CSVGTGDTYGYTF. V and J are TRBV29-1 and TRBJ1-2; the D gene is possibly TRBD1 (5 bases). CDR1 is SQVTM, CDR2 ANQGSEA, per germline. Deletions cut 4 bases from V and 8 bases from J, with 17 bases between. The CDR3 covers 13 residues.